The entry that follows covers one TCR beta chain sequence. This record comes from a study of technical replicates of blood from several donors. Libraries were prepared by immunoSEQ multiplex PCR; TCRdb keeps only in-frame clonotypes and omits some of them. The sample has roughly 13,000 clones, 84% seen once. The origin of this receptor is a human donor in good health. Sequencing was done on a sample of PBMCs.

The CDR3 DNA is TGTGCCAGCACCGGGGCTAGCGGCTACGAGCAGTACTTC. Amino acids: CASTGASGYEQYF. The chain couples TRBV7-9 to TRBJ2-7; 7 nucleotides match TRBD2. V gave up 7 bases and J gave up 3 bases; unmatched junction bases: 6. CDR3 length: 13 residues. Germline values: CDR1 SEHNR, CDR2 FQNEAQ (reference sequence).